This T cell receptor (beta chain) is drawn from a study of response to subunit inactivated influenza vaccine. Details on this clonotype: At one boundary the junction diverges from the germline segment, which might be a read error.

Via MiXCR, TCRdb re-called the RT-PCR reads, giving one row per CDR3 protein. The sample consists of more than 500,000 distinct CDR3 sequences, around 11% of them appearing once. The CDR3 has 16 residues. This sample was also put to use in a study of T cells expressing NK-cell markers. This second study says: The TCR beta cDNA came from 5'RACE template switching with UMIs.

The sample was PBMCs from blood, taken on the day of vaccination. The chain uses TRBV12-3 or TRBV12-4 and TRBJ2-1; 11 bases fit TRBD2. The sequence was collected from a man aged 50 or older who received an inactivated influenza vaccine. The CDR3: CASREKGLAVYDEQFF. CDR3 sequence (DNA): TGTGCCAGCAGGGAAAAGGGACTAGCGGTCTACGATGAGCAGTTCTTC.